This T cell receptor beta chain was obtained from a study of Graves' ophthalmopathy and Graves' hyperthyroidism. On the study more broadly: The study drew peripheral blood at initial diagnosis, before any treatment.

Regarding the study as a whole: Blood was where most expanded thyroid clonotypes above 0.001 frequency also turned up.

The PBMCs originated from approximately 10 ml of fresh peripheral blood. Amplified material comprised TCR beta CDR3 regions derived from RNA transcripts. Second-round multiplex PCR followed a first-round RT-PCR using HTBI primers. TCRdb re-analysed the multiplex PCR reads in MiXCR, keeping a single row per CDR3 protein. The table has some 160,000 distinct CDR3 sequences, around two fifths seen once. This clonotype showed up many times. The antigen remains unidentified. Material: peripheral blood. This TCR was sampled from a man aged 25-45 years with Graves' ophthalmopathy.

The CDR3 loop is CASSPGKDSPLHF. In DNA form, the CDR3 reads TGTGCCAGCAGCCCAGGGAAGGATTCACCCCTCCACTTT. The chain combines TRBV6-1 with TRBJ1-6; D perhaps matches TRBD1 (5 bases). Deletions cut 6 bases from V and 8 bases from J, with 11 bases between. In germline, CDR1 is MNHNS, CDR2 SASEGT. The CDR3 runs 13 residues.